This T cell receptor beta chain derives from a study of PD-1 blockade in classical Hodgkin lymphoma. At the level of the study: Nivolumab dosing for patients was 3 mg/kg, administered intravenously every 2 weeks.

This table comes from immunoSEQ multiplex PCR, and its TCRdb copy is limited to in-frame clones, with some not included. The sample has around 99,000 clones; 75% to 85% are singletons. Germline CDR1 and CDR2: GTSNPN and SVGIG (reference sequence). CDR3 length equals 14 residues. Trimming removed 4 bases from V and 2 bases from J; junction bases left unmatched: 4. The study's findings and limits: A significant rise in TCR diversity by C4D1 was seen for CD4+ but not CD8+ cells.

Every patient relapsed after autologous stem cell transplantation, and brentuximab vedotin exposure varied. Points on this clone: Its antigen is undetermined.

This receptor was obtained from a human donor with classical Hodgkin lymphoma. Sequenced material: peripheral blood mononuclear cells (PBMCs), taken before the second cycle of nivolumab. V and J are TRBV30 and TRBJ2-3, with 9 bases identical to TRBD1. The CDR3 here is CAWKGQGFTDTQYF. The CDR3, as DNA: TGTGCCTGGAAAGGACAGGGGTTCACAGATACGCAGTATTTT.